This T cell receptor (beta chain) was recorded in a study of shared clonotypes between healthy human individuals. Some clones are missing from TCRdb's copy, which holds only in-frame ones; the method was immunoSEQ multiplex PCR. Here the sample spans a few million clones, around nine tenths being singletons. Germline V gene lookup returns CDR1 MNHNY and CDR2 SVGAGI (reference sequence). J lost 14 bases, V lost 6 bases, and 9 bases had no gene match. This CDR3 comprises 13 residues. The V call is TRBV6-6, the J call TRBJ1-6; 8 positions match TRBD1. Input material: naive CD4+ T cells sorted from blood. As to subset: CD45RA+ positively selected. The receptor was derived from a man aged 18 to 29 in good health. CDR3 DNA: TGTGCCAGCAGCCGACAGGGGCCTGGCACCCTCCACTTT. Translated, it gives CASSRQGPGTLHF.